This T cell receptor (beta chain) stems from a study of shared clonotypes between healthy human individuals (dated by TCRdb to the early 2020s). A note on the overall study: Two women and a few men aged 18 to 49 years were included in the cohort. For each donor, three plates each were used for CD4 naive and CD4 memory, two plates were used for CD8 naive, and one plate was used for CD8 memory. To estimate repertoire size and how much clonotypes are shared between individuals, the study performed deep sequencing of blood TCR repertoires from 4 to 6 healthy adults. To increase sequencing depth and limit assay-specific biases, different laboratories used diverse techniques to prepare libraries and sequence TCR repertoires. Between about 0.85 and 8.9 billion PBMCs per donor were obtained by leukapheresis. What the work shows at the level of the full study, not this receptor alone: Because the study included a small number of donors, the genetic and exposure-history diversity represented was limited. Pairwise subsampling indicated that sequencing depth was expected to affect the degree of clonotype sharing among donors. Incomplete sequencing was indicated by rarefaction of sorted-subset datasets, despite the large sequencing depth. Compared with non-shared clonotypes, clonotypes shared by all four sorted-subset donors had higher generation probabilities. When a handful of donors were compared, the shared fraction of clonotypes was roughly 4.8% for naive CD4, roughly 3.3% for naive CD8, 2% to 2.5% for memory CD4, and less than 0.5% for memory CD8. Sampling was restricted to blood, and TCR repertoires in tissues likely differ from the TCR repertoires found in blood. Estimated clonotype richness was generally larger for naive than for memory subsets.

This clone appeared a single time. The target of this receptor is not known. Base qualities are not provided; no much larger clone lies one nucleotide away. CD8 naive samples consisted of CD45RO-negative cells that were positively selected for CCR7, yielding a CD45RA+CCR7+ population without TemRA cells. Donors were healthy HIV-negative adults with no recently reported acute infections or vaccinations. Every donor was a Caucasian adult residing in Nashville, Tennessee, USA. After blood collection by leukapheresis, PBMCs were isolated using Ficoll-Histopaque density gradient centrifugation and then cryopreserved in the vapor phase of liquid nitrogen. Analytical flow cytometry was used to check the purity and quantity of every magnetically sorted T cell population. Genomic DNA was isolated from each sorted fraction and quantified by UV absorbance on a Nanodrop 2000c. Using the deep immunoSEQ assay, TCR CDR3 regions were amplified from genomic DNA by multiplex PCR. Extracted genomic DNA from each cell subset was spread evenly across all wells of several immunoSEQ 96-well plates, with each plate serving as a replicate. For sorted subsets, each replicate PCR was loaded with 150 to 250 ng genomic DNA, equivalent to 25,000 to 35,000 T cell genomes. The purified libraries were quantified using a Qubit 3.0 fluorometer, sized with a Bioanalyzer 2100, and then quantified again using the KAPA Library Quantification kit. A separate single-read 150-cycle Illumina NextSeq 550 flow cell was used to sequence each immunoSEQ 96-well plate. The study's processing was this. The immunoSEQ output contained only junctional sequences without quality scores, so filtering could not match that applied to full-length reads. To assign V/J genes and CDR3, sequences were annotated using PyIR, a Python wrapper for IgBLAST v1.9, with IMGT germline references. Reads were removed for weak V/J assignments (E-value above 1e-6), missing CDR3, stop codons, out-of-frame junctions, or ambiguous translated residues. V3J clonotypes were defined as sequences sharing the same inferred V gene, J gene, and CDR3 amino acid sequence. The percentage overlap between two repertoires was calculated by dividing the number of shared unique clonotypes by the size of the smaller repertoire. Richness of each repertoire was evaluated using RTK rarefaction, the Chao1 estimator, and Recon v2.1 estimates of unobserved clonotypes. Generation probabilities were computed with OLGA for all TCRbeta clonotypes obtained by the gDNA method from a few donors. The table was pulled from immuneACCESS by TCRdb, which kept in-frame rearrangements only. Such tables lose some clones; where checked, under half of the loss comes from unresolved V genes, and the rest has no known cause. V, J and clone size were drawn from that table, and D and trimming were deduced from the DNA. The sample records approximately 2,000,000 clones, roughly 93% of which are singletons. The ten largest clones represent approximately 1.7% of the sample.

Cut back by 4 bases and 2 bases, the V and J ends lie 17 bases apart. Its CDR3 holds 17 amino acids, cysteine through phenylalanine. The DNA shown is the 51-base CDR3, in frame from base 1. CDR1 and CDR2 are read off the germline V gene (reference sequence) as PRHDT and FYEKMQ. In this chain, TRBV13 is recombined with TRBJ1-4; tentative D gene TRBD1, with 6 bases matching. Sample: naive CD8+ T cells from PBMCs. Read against the paper, the sample's cell subset or site label means: CD45RA+CCR7+. This TCR came from a man aged 18-30 years in good health. Some clones in this sample may be carry-over from other donors' samples. CDR3 reads: CASSSGPDRLTNEKLFF. The sequence in DNA is TGTGCCAGCAGCTCAGGGCCTGACAGGCTTACTAATGAAAAACTGTTTTTT.